This TCR beta chain was identified in a study of post-analysis software for immune sequencing data. Study-level information: Progressive-relapsing, secondary progressive and relapsing-remitting multiple sclerosis were among the disease courses included. General study findings and limits: Co-batched samples clustered tightly together by F measure. Diversity measured as normalized Chao1 was significantly lower in multiple sclerosis patients than in controls. Controls had lower frequencies than patients of five or six TRBV segments, which included TRBV5-6, TRBV5-1 and TRBV20-1.

CDR3 length: 19 residues. The ends lost 3 bases at V and 7 bases at J; junction bases unmatched: 24. Looked up from germline, CDR1 is ENHRY and CDR2 is SYGVKD. The TCR beta cDNA libraries contained unique molecular identifiers. Each sample of roughly 1 to 11 million input T cells yielded roughly 500,000 cDNA molecules, so each molecule approximated one T cell. TCRdb redid the calling of the PCR reads with MiXCR, one entry per CDR3 protein. The sample lists roughly 620,000 distinct CDR3 sequences, roughly 47% occurring once. With respect to this clonotype: As yet, its antigen is unknown.

J is TRBJ2-7 and V is TRBV10-3; TRBD2 aligns across 7 bases. Input material: blood. The sequence came from a girl between 5 and 17 years old with multiple sclerosis. The CDR3 region has the DNA TGTGCCATCAGTGACCCGAGGGAGAGGGACTACCATTCCTACAATGAGCAGTACTTC. Its translation is CAISDPRERDYHSYNEQYF.